Listed below are T cell receptor beta chains from one sample, sequenced in a study of blood T cells in healthy people across ages. TCRdb processed the 5' RACE reads anew with MiXCR; each CDR3 protein has one entry. Of roughly 800,000 distinct CDR3 sequences in the sample, roughly 50% were seen once. Sequencing input: blood. The receptors shown here come from a man older than 75 in good health. Each CDR3 is given without its conserved first and last residue. A D gene is named only where the DNA matches it firmly.

CDR3 protein: ASSSRLAGHRYAY
V gene: TRBV27
D gene: TRBD2

CDR3 protein: ASSVSSGSVGQETQY
V gene: TRBV9
D gene: TRBD2

CDR3 protein: ATSRDGTGELF
V gene: TRBV15
D gene: -

CDR3 protein: ASSPGGAENIQY
V gene: TRBV7-9
D gene: TRBD2

CDR3 protein: ASSLWGSGANVLT
V gene: TRBV7-9
D gene: -

CDR3 protein: ASSSRRGTGFSPLH
V gene: TRBV7-8
D gene: TRBD1

CDR3 protein: ASSFTQTSGRRGEQF
V gene: TRBV9
D gene: TRBD2

CDR3 protein: ASSREIGGLETQY
V gene: TRBV3-1
D gene: -

CDR3 protein: ATRRQGANYGYT
V gene: TRBV2
D gene: TRBD1

CDR3 protein: ASSLRQSGNSGANVLT
V gene: TRBV27
D gene: -

CDR3 protein: ATSRRTDTQY
V gene: TRBV24-1
D gene: -

CDR3 protein: ASSLKPGEKLF
V gene: TRBV12-3/TRBV12-4
D gene: -

CDR3 protein: ASSVGDTFLTHRYAY
V gene: TRBV6-1
D gene: -

CDR3 protein: ASSESPAIDEQF
V gene: TRBV10-2
D gene: -

CDR3 protein: ASSSGPQGPGYT
V gene: TRBV7-9
D gene: -

CDR3 protein: ASSRWGGSTDTQY
V gene: TRBV13
D gene: TRBD2

CDR3 protein: ASSYSLAGARYNEQF
V gene: TRBV6-2/TRBV6-3
D gene: TRBD2

CDR3 protein: ASSDRTGINGYT
V gene: TRBV6-1
D gene: -

CDR3 protein: ATSGAGNNEQY
V gene: TRBV24-1
D gene: -

CDR3 protein: ASSPSALGTDTQY
V gene: TRBV7-9
D gene: -